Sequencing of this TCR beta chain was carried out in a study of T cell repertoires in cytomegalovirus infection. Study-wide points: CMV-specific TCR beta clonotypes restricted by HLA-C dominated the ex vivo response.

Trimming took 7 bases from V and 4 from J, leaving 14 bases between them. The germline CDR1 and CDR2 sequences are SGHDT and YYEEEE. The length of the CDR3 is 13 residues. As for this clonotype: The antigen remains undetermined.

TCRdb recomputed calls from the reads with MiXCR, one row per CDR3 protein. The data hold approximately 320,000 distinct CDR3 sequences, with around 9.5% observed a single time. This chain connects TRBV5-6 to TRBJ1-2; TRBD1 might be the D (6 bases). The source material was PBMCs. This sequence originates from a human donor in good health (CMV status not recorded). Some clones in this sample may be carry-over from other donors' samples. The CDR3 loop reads CASALRGSYGYTF. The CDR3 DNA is TGTGCCAGCGCCCTTAGGGGGAGCTATGGCTACACCTTC.